Included here is one T cell receptor beta chain sequence, with context. Its cognate antigen has yet to be identified. There are no base qualities to consult, and no much larger clone falls within one base. This entry belongs to a study of blood T cell repertoires in COVID-19 (dated by TCRdb to between 2020 and 2021). Notes on the research overall: Samples from collaborators originated in the United States, Italy and Spain and spanned both the acute and convalescent phases of COVID-19. The prospective study material was composed of cDNA or gDNA derived from T cells, B-cell-depleted T cells, or PBMCs. The dataset comprised deeply sampled blood TCRbeta repertoires from subjects exposed to, actively infected with, or recovered from COVID-19. The repertoires were released in a freely available public database meant as a resource for research on the immune response to SARS-CoV-2. Samples were obtained from the ongoing ImmuneRACE study (first 160 participants) and from 1,254 subjects provided by 6 global collaborators. Sample metadata almost always included a de-identified subject ID, COVID-19 status, age in years and sex. Where available, HLA class I and class II types were obtained from metadata supplied by the sample provider rather than from assay-based typing.

Points the paper makes about the study in general: The quantity of clinical and demographic metadata differed by source and by participant and was supplied without curation.

Enrolling through a virtual design, the prospective study's participants ranged in age from roughly 18 to 89 years and lived across about two dozen United States geographic areas. To assign participants to cohorts, the prospective study relied on clinical history that participants themselves reported in a screening survey and a study questionnaire. For ImmuneRACE Cohort 3, a participant was defined as recovered based on two consecutive negative NP/OP PCR tests, clearance by a healthcare professional, or resolution of symptoms. In the prospective study, mobile phlebotomists collected whole blood, serum and a nasopharyngeal or oropharyngeal swab from each participant. Prospective study participants could optionally give additional blood draws and questionnaires over an approximately two-month period. Before DNA extraction, blood samples from the prospective study were shipped at room temperature or frozen.

TCRbeta CDR3 regions were amplified from genomic DNA using the immunoSEQ Assay, a bias-controlled multiplex PCR. In the authors' own workflow: The number of nucleated cells in each sample was estimated by amplification of reference gene primers within the assay. Sequence reads were collapsed and filtered to measure the absolute abundance of every unique TCRbeta CDR3 rearrangement. For each sample, productive Simpson clonality was calculated as the square root of Simpson's diversity index over productive rearrangements. What TCRdb holds here is the immuneACCESS table cut down to in-frame rearrangements. Part of the clones is not present; checked against another copy, under half of the missing clones reflect an unresolved V gene, and the others are unexplained. V and J calls and clone size come straight from that table; D and trimming were deduced from the DNA. This sample holds 280,000 or so clones; roughly 87% were observed only once. The ten largest clones represent 6% of the sample.

The germline V gene (reference sequence) specifies WNHNN as CDR1 and SYGVQD as CDR2. The CDR3 measures 15 amino acids from cysteine to phenylalanine. The CDR3 DNA has 45 bases and is translated from base 1. Cut back by 4 bases and 6 bases, the V and J ends lie 19 bases apart. Recombination joined TRBV10-1 with TRBJ2-7; a weak D assignment points to TRBD2 (6 bases agree). The receptor was isolated from a middle-aged woman who had recovered from COVID-19. Sequencing input: PBMCs or T cells enriched from blood (not recorded which). Here is the DNA: TGCGCCAGCAGTGCTACGGGGGAGGCCGGGACCGAGCAGTACTTC. Protein translation: CASSATGEAGTEQYF.